The 30 T cell receptor beta chains below come from one sample, sequenced in a study of blood T cell repertoires in COVID-19. Assay used: immunoSEQ multiplex PCR; TCRdb lists only in-frame clones, some missing. The repertoire holds roughly 280,000 clones, with roughly 90% as singletons. Source material: peripheral blood. The source is a woman under 40 with COVID-19, enrolled during active disease.

The chain has TRBV5-1 and TRBJ2-5, with D hard to call. The germline CDR1 and CDR2 sequences are SGHRS and YFSETQ. This CDR3 comprises 14 residues. V lost 2 bases to trimming and J lost 1 base, with 9 bases between them. The CDR3 sequence: CASSFGNSQETQYF. DNA of the CDR3: TGCGCCAGCAGCTTCGGAAACAGCCAAGAGACCCAGTACTTC.

The rearrangement joins TRBV4-1 to TRBJ2-1; the D gene is possibly TRBD2 (5 bases). The germline gives CDR1 MGHRA, CDR2 YSYEKL. V was cut by 4 bases and J by 8 bases, with 21 bases left in between. The CDR3 runs to 16 residues. CDR3 loop: CASSLLGLGPNDEQFF. Written as DNA, the CDR3 is TGCGCCAGCAGCCTCCTAGGACTGGGCCCTAACGATGAGCAGTTCTTC.

V and J are TRBV20-1 and TRBJ1-5; no reliable D call. The V gene lost 6 bases and the J gene lost 9 bases, with 9 bases spanning the gap. This CDR3 spans 10 amino acids. Germline CDR1 and CDR2: DFQATT and SNEGSKA (reference sequence). CDR3 bases: TGCAGTGCGGCCCGAGGGCCCCAGCATTTT. It yields the protein CSAARGPQHF.

This clone has just a few counts. The chain links TRBV6-5 to TRBJ1-1; 10 bases line up with TRBD1. Germline V gene data show CDR1 as MNHEY and CDR2 as SVGAGI. The CDR3 is 14 amino acids. The V and J ends lost 4 bases and 7 bases, in that order; junction bases with no gene match: 6. DNA of the CDR3: TGTGCCAGCAGTTGGGACAGGGGAGTTGGTGAAGCTTTCTTT. Encoded protein: CASSWDRGVGEAFF.

The chain links TRBV5-1 to TRBJ2-7, with 13 bases lining up with TRBD2. With V trimmed by 0 bases and J by 7 bases, 1 base remained unmatched. Germline CDR1 reads SGHRS; CDR2 reads YFSETQ. The CDR3 runs to 14 residues. CDR3 in amino acids: CASSLEGLAGEQYF. DNA of the CDR3: TGCGCCAGCAGCTTGGAGGGACTAGCGGGAGAGCAGTACTTC.

The rearrangement uses TRBV12-3 or TRBV12-4 and TRBJ1-6; 10 bases match TRBD1. Trimming took 5 bases from V and 10 from J; bases not matched to a gene: 2. The length of the CDR3 is 13 residues. The CDR3 sequence is CASSPGQGSPLHF. The DNA for the CDR3 is TGTGCCAGCAGTCCGGGACAGGGGTCACCCCTCCACTTT.

The rearrangement uses TRBV5-5 and TRBJ2-7; 9 bases are a match to TRBD1. The CDR3 covers 16 residues. Trimming at V came to 5 bases and at J to 2 bases, leaving 11 bases not matched to a gene. The V gene's germline CDR1 is SGHKS and CDR2 YYEKEE (reference sequence). Written as DNA, the CDR3 is TGTGCCAGCAGACCTACAGGGGGCCCAACCGCCTACGAGCAGTACTTC. This codes for CASRPTGGPTAYEQYF.

Points on this clone: The same CDR3 is also encoded by other DNA sequences in this sample. The gene calls are TRBV6-5 and TRBJ2-1; D is perhaps TRBD2 (6 bases). CDR1 and CDR2 from the germline V gene are MNHEY and SVGAGI. The length of the CDR3 is 13 residues. Trimming stripped 3 bases from V and 7 bases from J, with 10 bases between. CDR3 bases: TGTGCCAGCAGTTATTCTAGCGAGAATGAGCAGTTCTTC. Amino acids: CASSYSSENEQFF.

Only one count was recorded for this clone. The rearrangement joins TRBV2 to TRBJ2-3; the D is unclear. The CDR3 has 13 amino acids. The V end was cut by 10 bases, the J end by 0 bases, with 11 bases between. In germline, CDR1 is SNHLY, CDR2 FYNNEI. CDR3 bases: TGTGCCATGGGCAGAGCCAGCACAGATACGCAGTATTTT. This translates into CAMGRASTDTQYF.

This clone was recorded only once. The chain is built from TRBV9 and TRBJ2-2; 11 bases are a match to TRBD2. Trimming took 3 bases from V and 4 from J; bases not matched to a gene: 5. The CDR3 sequence is 16 residues long. Germline V lookup: CDR1 SGDLS, CDR2 YYNGEE. The CDR3, as DNA: TGTGCCAGCAGCGCTGAACTAGCGGGAGTCACCGGGGAGCTGTTTTTT. Its translation: CASSAELAGVTGELFF.

The chain combines TRBV30 with TRBJ2-5, with a weak D call TRBD2 (6 bases). This CDR3 is built from 15 residues. The V and J ends lost 3 bases and 1 base respectively, with 15 bases between them. Looked up from germline, CDR1 is GTSNPN and CDR2 is SVGIG (reference sequence). The CDR3 here is CAWRGRGLPQETQYF. The CDR3 DNA reads TGTGCCTGGAGGGGTAGGGGACTCCCCCAAGAGACCCAGTACTTC. The full variable domain, completed using reference TRBV30 and TRBJ2-5, is SQTIHQWPATLVQPVGSPLSLECTVEGTSNPNLYWYRQAAGRGLQLLFYSVGIGQISSEVPQNLSASRPQDRQFILSSKKLLLSDSGFYLCAWRGRGLPQETQYFGPGTRLLVL.

The chain is built from TRBV7-6 and TRBJ2-2; possibly TRBD2 for D (5 bases). Germline V gives CDR1 SGHVS, CDR2 FNYEAQ. The CDR3 is made up of 15 amino acids. Trimming took off 2 bases at V and 4 bases at J, with 11 bases between the two ends. The CDR3 loop is CASSLYGISTGELFF. In nucleotides, the CDR3 is TGTGCCAGCAGCTTATACGGGATAAGCACCGGGGAGCTGTTTTTT.

The V gene is TRBV5-1, the J gene TRBJ2-7; the match to TRBD1 covers 9 bases. V was pared by 4 bases and J by 6 bases, with 11 bases of the junction left unmatched. The length of the CDR3 is 15 residues. Looked up from germline, CDR1 is SGHRS and CDR2 is YFSETQ. The CDR3 is CASSNTGTGRFEQYF. The CDR3 DNA is TGCGCCAGCAGCAATACCGGGACAGGGCGTTTCGAGCAGTACTTC.

The rearrangement joins TRBV2 to TRBJ2-4; D perhaps matches TRBD2 (6 bases). Germline V gene data show CDR1 as SNHLY and CDR2 as FYNNEI. Between the trimmed V and J ends, which lost 4 bases and 8 bases, there was a span of 9 bases. The CDR3 has 12 residues. For the CDR3, the DNA is TGTGCCAGCAGTGTTGGGGAGGACATTCAGTACTTC. Encoded protein: CASSVGEDIQYF.

The chain links TRBV19 to TRBJ2-1, with 11 positions matching TRBD2. Germline loops: CDR1 LNHDA, CDR2 SQIVND (reference sequence). CDR3 length: 16 residues. The trim removed 4 bases at V and 7 bases at J, leaving 9 bases unmatched. In DNA, the CDR3 is TGTGCCAGTAGTAGCCGACTAGCGGGATCTGAGAATGAGCAGTTCTTC. Protein: CASSSRLAGSENEQFF.

The J gene is TRBJ1-2, the V gene TRBV7-3, with D perhaps TRBD1 (6 bases). Germline V gene lookup returns CDR1 SGHTA and CDR2 FQGTGA. Trimming shortened V by 5 bases and J by 3 bases, and 16 bases separated the two germline ends. CDR3 size: 15 residues. CDR3 nucleotide sequence: TGTGCCAGCAGCCCCACAGGGAACCCAGACTATGGCTACACCTTC. Translation gives CASSPTGNPDYGYTF.

The rearrangement links TRBV3-1 (or the pseudogene TRBV3-2) to TRBJ2-3; maybe TRBD1 (5 bases). Per germline, CDR1 LGHDT and CDR2 YNNKEL (reference sequence). Trimming shortened V by 1 base and J by 0 bases, and 11 bases separated the two germline ends. This CDR3 has 16 residues. Written as DNA, the CDR3 is TGTGCCAGCAGCCAAGGGGGCAGGGCGAGCACAGATACGCAGTATTTT. It codes for CASSQGGRASTDTQYF.

This chain uses TRBV28 with TRBJ2-1; D is perhaps TRBD1 (5 bases). Germline V CDR1 and CDR2: MDHEN, SYDVKM. The V and J ends lost 2 bases and 7 bases respectively, with 15 bases between them. The CDR3 totals 15 residues. The CDR3 loop is CASSLGRQRPNEQFF. In DNA, the CDR3 is TGTGCCAGCAGTTTAGGCCGACAGAGGCCAAATGAGCAGTTCTTC.

Comment on this clone: Other DNA sequences in this specimen translate into the identical CDR3. The chain links TRBV5-1 to TRBJ1-1, with 11 nucleotides matching TRBD1. Trimming took 4 bases from V and 5 from J; bases not matched to a gene: 4. The CDR3 runs 14 residues. CDR1 is SGHRS and CDR2 is YFSETQ in the germline V gene. CDR3 in DNA: TGCGCCAGCAGCCTCGGGACAGGGGGGACTGAAGCTTTCTTT. It encodes CASSLGTGGTEAFF.

V is TRBV19 and J is TRBJ2-7; D possibly corresponds to TRBD1 (6 bases). CDR1 and CDR2 (germline): LNHDA, SQIVND (reference sequence). This CDR3 is 12 amino acids long. V lost 6 bases, J lost 8 bases, and 14 bases lay in between. CDR3 in amino acids: CASSEGGGKQYF. The CDR3 DNA reads TGTGCCAGTAGCGAAGGGGGTGGCAAGCAGTACTTC. The full variable domain, completed using reference TRBV19 and TRBJ2-7, is DGGITQSPKYLFRKEGQNVTLSCEQNLNHDAMYWYRQDPGQGLRLIYYSQIVNDFQKGDIAEGYSVSREKKESFPLTVTSAQKNPTAFYLCASSEGGGKQYFGPGTRLTVT.

This sequence joins TRBV5-1 and TRBJ2-1; weak D call: TRBD1 (7 bases). Germline V gives CDR1 SGHRS, CDR2 YFSETQ. Trimming pared 4 bases from V and 12 bases from J, leaving 23 bases between. CDR3 size: 15 residues. CDR3 sequence reads: CASSGGTDETSVQFF. The CDR3 nucleotides are TGCGCCAGCAGCGGGGGGACAGATGAGACTTCGGTGCAGTTCTTC.

The chain couples TRBV10-3 to TRBJ1-2; TRBD1 is a possible D gene (5 bases). V lost 6 bases and J lost 6, with 11 bases in between. The CDR3 is made up of 12 amino acids. Germline CDR1 is ENHRY and CDR2 is SYGVKD. CDR3 residues: CAISEDRNGYTF. CDR3 coding DNA: TGTGCCATCAGCGAAGACAGAAATGGCTACACCTTC.

The chain carries TRBV30 and TRBJ1-2; 8 bases match TRBD1. Germline-derived CDR1 and CDR2 are GTSNPN and SVGIG (reference sequence). The length of the CDR3 is 13 residues. Trimming took 1 base from V and 3 from J; bases not matched to a gene: 1. CDR3 DNA sequence: TGTGCCTGGAGTGGGGGACAGGACTATGGCTACACCTTC. This codes for CAWSGGQDYGYTF.

The chain employs TRBV7-9 and TRBJ2-7, with D possibly matching TRBD2 (5 bases). The CDR3 totals 14 residues. From germline, CDR1 is SEHNR and CDR2 FQNEAQ (reference sequence). The germline V and J ends were trimmed by 0 bases and 2 bases, with 8 bases remaining between them. CDR3 in DNA: TGTGCCAGCAGCTTAGCGCCTAGCACCTACGAGCAGTACTTC. It translates to CASSLAPSTYEQYF.

The chain uses TRBV5-1 and TRBJ1-3; tentatively, D is TRBD1 (5 bases). Germline CDR1 and CDR2: SGHRS and YFSETQ. V was pared by 5 bases and J by 0 bases, with 6 bases between. The CDR3 has 13 amino acids. CDR3 in DNA: TGCGCCAGCAGTCAGGGCTCTGGAAACACCATATATTTT. It yields the protein CASSQGSGNTIYF.

The V and J genes are TRBV21-1 and TRBJ2-1; TRBD1 reflects the table's D call only, with no check against the DNA. TRBV21-1 is a known pseudogene. CDR3 length equals 16 residues. CDR3 sequence: CASSKEETGLYNEQFF. CDR3 DNA sequence: TGTGCCAGCAGCAAAGAGGAGACAGGGCTTTACAATGAGCAGTTCTTC.

The chain is built from TRBV2 and TRBJ2-2; D not certain. The CDR3 sequence is 13 residues long. Germline V gives CDR1 SNHLY, CDR2 FYNNEI. With 5 bases removed from V and 3 bases from J, the gap between germline ends came to 7 bases. The CDR3 region is CASSLKYTGELFF. The CDR3 DNA follows: TGTGCCAGCAGTCTAAAGTACACCGGGGAGCTGTTTTTT.

The chain carries TRBV4-1 and TRBJ1-4; D is undetermined. There are 12 residues in the CDR3. The germline V gene has CDR1 MGHRA and CDR2 YSYEKL. With 5 bases removed from V and 8 bases from J, the gap between germline ends came to 9 bases. The CDR3 DNA reads TGCGCCAGCAGCACAACACAGGAAAAACTGTTTTTT. Encoded protein: CASSTTQEKLFF.

The chain couples TRBV29-1 to TRBJ2-7, with TRBD1 matching 11 bases. Germline-derived CDR1 and CDR2 are SQVTM and ANQGSEA. With V trimmed by 7 bases and J by 3 bases, 8 bases remained unmatched. The CDR3 contains 14 residues. The CDR3 here is CSATSGTGGYEQYF. CDR3 nucleotide sequence: TGCAGCGCTACCTCCGGGACAGGGGGCTACGAGCAGTACTTC.

Concerning this clone: The sample contains more than one DNA sequence encoding this CDR3. The genes are TRBV5-1 and TRBJ2-1; D unclear. Looked up from germline, CDR1 is SGHRS and CDR2 is YFSETQ. This CDR3 has 13 amino acids. Trimming removed 0 bases at V and 5 bases at J, with 6 bases between. DNA of the CDR3: TGCGCCAGCAGCTTGGACACCAACAATGAGCAGTTCTTC. Translation: CASSLDTNNEQFF.